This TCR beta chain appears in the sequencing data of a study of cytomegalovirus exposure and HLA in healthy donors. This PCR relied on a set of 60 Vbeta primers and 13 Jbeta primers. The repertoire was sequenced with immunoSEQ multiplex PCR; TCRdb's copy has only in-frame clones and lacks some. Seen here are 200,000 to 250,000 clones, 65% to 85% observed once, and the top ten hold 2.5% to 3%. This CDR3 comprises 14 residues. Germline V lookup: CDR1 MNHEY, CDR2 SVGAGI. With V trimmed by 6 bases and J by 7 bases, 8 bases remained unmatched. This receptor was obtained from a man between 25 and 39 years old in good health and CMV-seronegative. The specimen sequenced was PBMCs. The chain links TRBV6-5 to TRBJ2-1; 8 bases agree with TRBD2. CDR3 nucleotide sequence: TGTGCCAGCAGACCGGGACTAGGGACTAATGAGCAGTTCTTC. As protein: CASRPGLGTNEQFF.